This paragraph reports one T cell receptor beta chain. This sample was taken from a study of blood T cell repertoires in COVID-19. Sequencing was performed with immunoSEQ multiplex PCR; in TCRdb, only in-frame clones are kept and a portion is missing. The table lists over 95,000 clones, about 81% of them singletons. Trimming took off 4 bases at V and 5 bases at J, with 5 bases between the two ends. Germline lookup yields CDR1 MGHRA and CDR2 YSYEKL. CDR3 length: 11 residues. This receptor was obtained from a woman aged 55-70 years with acute or convalescent COVID-19. Sequenced material: peripheral blood. This chain links TRBV4-1 with TRBJ2-5, with no clear D. The CDR3 sequence is CASSLRETQYF. The CDR3, as DNA: TGCGCCAGCAGCCTCAGGGAGACCCAGTACTTC.